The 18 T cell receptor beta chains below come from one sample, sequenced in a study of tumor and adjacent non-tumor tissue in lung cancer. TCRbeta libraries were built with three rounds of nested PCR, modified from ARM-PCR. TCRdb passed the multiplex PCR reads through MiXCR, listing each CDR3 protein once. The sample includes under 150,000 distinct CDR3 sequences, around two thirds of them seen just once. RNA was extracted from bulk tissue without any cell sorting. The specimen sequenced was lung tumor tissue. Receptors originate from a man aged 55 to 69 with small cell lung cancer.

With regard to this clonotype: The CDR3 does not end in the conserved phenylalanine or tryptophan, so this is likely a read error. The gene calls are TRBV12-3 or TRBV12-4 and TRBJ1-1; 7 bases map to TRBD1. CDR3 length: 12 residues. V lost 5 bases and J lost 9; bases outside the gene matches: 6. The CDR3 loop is CASSLGQAKAFS. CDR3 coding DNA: TGTGCCAGCAGTCTAGGACAGGCTAAAGCTTTCTCT.

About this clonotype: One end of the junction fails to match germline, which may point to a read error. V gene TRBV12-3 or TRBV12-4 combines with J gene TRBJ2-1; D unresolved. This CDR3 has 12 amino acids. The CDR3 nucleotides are TGTGCCAGCACCGACCCATACAATGAGCAGTCCTTC. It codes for CASTDPYNEQSF.

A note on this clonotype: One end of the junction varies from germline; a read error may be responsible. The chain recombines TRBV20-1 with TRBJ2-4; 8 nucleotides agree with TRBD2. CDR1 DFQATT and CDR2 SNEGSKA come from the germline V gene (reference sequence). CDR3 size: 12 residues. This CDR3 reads CGAIAGWNIQYF. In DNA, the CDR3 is TGCGGTGCTATAGCGGGATGGAACATTCAGTACTTC.

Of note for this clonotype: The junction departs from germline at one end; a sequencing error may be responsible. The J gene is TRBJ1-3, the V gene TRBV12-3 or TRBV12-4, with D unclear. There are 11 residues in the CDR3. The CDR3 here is CTSSFSNTIYF. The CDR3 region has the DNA TGTACCAGTAGTTTTTCGAACACCATATATTTT.

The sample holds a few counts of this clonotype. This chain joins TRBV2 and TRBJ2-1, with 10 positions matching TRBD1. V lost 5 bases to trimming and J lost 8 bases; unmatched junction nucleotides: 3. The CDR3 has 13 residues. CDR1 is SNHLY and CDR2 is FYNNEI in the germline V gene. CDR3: CASSRDRGDEQFF. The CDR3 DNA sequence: TGTGCCAGCAGTCGGGACAGGGGCGATGAGCAGTTCTTC.

CDR3 residues: CACKGAHTDTQYF. CDR3 in DNA: TGTGCCTGCAAGGGAGCCCACACAGATACGCAGTATTTT. The chain is built from TRBV11-1 and TRBJ2-3, with D perhaps TRBD2 (5 bases). Trimming removed 11 bases at V and 2 bases at J, with 14 bases between. The CDR3 has 13 amino acids. In germline, CDR1 is SGHAT, CDR2 FQDESV (reference sequence).

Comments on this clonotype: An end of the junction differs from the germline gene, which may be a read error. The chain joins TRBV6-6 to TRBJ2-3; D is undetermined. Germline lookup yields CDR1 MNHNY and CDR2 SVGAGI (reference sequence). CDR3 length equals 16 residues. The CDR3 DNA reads TGCGCCAGCAGTTACTCCGGGTCTCGGCGAGGAGATACGCGGTATTTT. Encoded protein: CASSYSGSRRGDTRYF.

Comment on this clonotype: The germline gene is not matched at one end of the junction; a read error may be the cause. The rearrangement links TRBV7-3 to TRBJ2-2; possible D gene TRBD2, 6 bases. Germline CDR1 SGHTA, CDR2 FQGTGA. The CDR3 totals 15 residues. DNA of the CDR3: TGTGCCAGCAGCCCTGGGACTGCCATGGGCGGGGAGATGTTTTTT. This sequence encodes CASSPGTAMGGEMFF.

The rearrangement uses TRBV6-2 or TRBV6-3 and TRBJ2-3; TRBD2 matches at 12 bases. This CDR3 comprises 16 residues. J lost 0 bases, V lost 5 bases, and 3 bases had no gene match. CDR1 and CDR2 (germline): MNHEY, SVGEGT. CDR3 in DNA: TGTGCCAGCAGTACTGGACTAGCGGGAAGCACAGATACGCAGTATTTT. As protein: CASSTGLAGSTDTQYF.

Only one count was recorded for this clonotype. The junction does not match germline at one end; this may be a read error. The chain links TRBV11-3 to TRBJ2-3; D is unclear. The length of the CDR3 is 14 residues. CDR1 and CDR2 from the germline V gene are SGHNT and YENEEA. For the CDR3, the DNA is TGTGCTAGCAGCTTATCCGGCCGCACAGATATGCAGTATTTT. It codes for CASSLSGRTDMQYF.

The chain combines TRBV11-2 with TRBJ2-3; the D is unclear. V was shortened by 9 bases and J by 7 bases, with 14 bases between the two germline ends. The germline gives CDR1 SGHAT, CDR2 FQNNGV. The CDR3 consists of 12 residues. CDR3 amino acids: CASSPTVNTQYF. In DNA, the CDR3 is TGTGCCAGTAGCCCTACGGTGAATACGCAGTATTTT.

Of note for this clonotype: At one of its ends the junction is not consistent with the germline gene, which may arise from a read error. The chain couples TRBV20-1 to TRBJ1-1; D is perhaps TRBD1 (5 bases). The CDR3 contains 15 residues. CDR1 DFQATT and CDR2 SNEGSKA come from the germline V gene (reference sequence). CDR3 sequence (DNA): TGCAGTGCTAGACCCCTTGGACATATGAACACTGATGCTTTCTTT. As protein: CSARPLGHMNTDAFF.

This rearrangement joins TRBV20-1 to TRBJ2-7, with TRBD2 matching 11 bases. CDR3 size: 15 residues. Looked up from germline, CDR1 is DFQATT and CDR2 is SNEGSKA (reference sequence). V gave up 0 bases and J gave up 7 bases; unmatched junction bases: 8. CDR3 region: CSARDGASGRNEQYF. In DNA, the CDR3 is TGCAGTGCTAGAGATGGGGCTAGCGGGAGGAATGAGCAGTACTTC.

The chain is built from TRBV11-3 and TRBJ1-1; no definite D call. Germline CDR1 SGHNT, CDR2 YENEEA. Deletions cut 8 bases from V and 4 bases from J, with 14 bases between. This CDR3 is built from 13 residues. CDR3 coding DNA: TGTGCCAGCTGCGTAACCATGATCACTGAAGCTTTCTTT. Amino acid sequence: CASCVTMITEAFF. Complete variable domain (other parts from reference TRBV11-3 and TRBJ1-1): EAGVVQSPRYKIIEKKQPVAFWCNPISGHNTLYWYLQNLGQGPELLIRYENEEAVDDSQLPKDRFSAERLKGVDSTLKIQPAELGDSAVYLCASCVTMITEAFFGQGTRLTVV.

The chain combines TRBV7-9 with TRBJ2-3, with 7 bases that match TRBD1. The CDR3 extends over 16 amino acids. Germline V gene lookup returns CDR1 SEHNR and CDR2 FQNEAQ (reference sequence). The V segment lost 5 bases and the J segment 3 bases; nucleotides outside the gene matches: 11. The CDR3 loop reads CASSELTGQVTDTQYF. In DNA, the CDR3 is TGTGCCAGCAGCGAACTGACAGGGCAGGTGACAGATACGCAGTATTTT.

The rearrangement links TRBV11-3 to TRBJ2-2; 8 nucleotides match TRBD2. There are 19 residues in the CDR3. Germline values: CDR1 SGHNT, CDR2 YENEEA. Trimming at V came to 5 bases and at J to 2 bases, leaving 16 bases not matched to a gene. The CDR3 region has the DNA TGTGCCAGCAGCCTCCCGGGACTAACGGGAGGGAATAACACCGGGGAGCTGTTTTTT. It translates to CASSLPGLTGGNNTGELFF.

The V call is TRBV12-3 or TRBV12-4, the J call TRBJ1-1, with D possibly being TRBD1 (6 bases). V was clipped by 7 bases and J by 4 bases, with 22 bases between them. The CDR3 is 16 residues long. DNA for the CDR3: TGTGCCAGCACCCCCGAGGGGGGGGGGATTGGCACTGAAGCTTTCTTT. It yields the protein CASTPEGGGIGTEAFF.

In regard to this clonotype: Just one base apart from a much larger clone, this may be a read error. For the CDR3, the DNA is TGTGCCAGCGGCACGTTGACAGGGTCTGGAAACACCATATATTTT. This encodes CASGTLTGSGNTIYF. This sequence joins TRBV5-4 and TRBJ1-3; TRBD1 agrees at 7 bases. V was pared by 7 bases and J by 1 base, with 8 bases of the junction left unmatched. CDR1 is SGHNT, CDR2 YYREEE, per germline (reference sequence). The CDR3 is made up of 15 amino acids.